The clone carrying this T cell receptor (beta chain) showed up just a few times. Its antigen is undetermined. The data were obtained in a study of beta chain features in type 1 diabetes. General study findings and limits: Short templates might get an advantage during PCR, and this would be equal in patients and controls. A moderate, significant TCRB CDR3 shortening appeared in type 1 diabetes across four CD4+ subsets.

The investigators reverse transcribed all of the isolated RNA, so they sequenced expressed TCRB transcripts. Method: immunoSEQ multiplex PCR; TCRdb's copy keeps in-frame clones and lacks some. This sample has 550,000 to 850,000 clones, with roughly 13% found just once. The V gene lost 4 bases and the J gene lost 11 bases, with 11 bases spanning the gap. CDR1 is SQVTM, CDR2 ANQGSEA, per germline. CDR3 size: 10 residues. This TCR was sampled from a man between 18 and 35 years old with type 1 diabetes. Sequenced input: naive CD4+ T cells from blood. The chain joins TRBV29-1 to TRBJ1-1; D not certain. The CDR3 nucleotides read TGCAGCGTTGTTGAGAATGAGGCTTTCTTT. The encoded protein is CSVVENEAFF.